The clone carrying this T cell receptor (beta chain) has only a few counts. Its antigen is unidentified. TCRdb's table, derived via immunoSEQ multiplex PCR, lists solely in-frame clones and lacks some. This table holds about 150,000 clones, about 92% found once. The data belong to a study of T cell responses to AZD1222 COVID-19 vaccine. The overall study: Second doses were pooled across both intervals (about 4 or about 12 weeks). Study outcomes and limitations: Repertoires were sampled only after the peak T cell response.

Germline CDR1 reads SEHNR; CDR2 reads FQNEAQ (reference sequence). Trimming pared 5 bases from V and 6 bases from J, leaving 11 bases between. CDR3 length: 13 residues. This TCR came from an adult in good health. The source was peripheral blood, collected on day 0 of AZD1222 vaccination. The gene calls are TRBV7-9 and TRBJ2-1; TRBD2 is a possible D gene (5 bases). For the CDR3, the DNA is TGTGCCAGCAGCCCACGGACTGGCAATGAGCAGTTCTTC. It encodes CASSPRTGNEQFF.